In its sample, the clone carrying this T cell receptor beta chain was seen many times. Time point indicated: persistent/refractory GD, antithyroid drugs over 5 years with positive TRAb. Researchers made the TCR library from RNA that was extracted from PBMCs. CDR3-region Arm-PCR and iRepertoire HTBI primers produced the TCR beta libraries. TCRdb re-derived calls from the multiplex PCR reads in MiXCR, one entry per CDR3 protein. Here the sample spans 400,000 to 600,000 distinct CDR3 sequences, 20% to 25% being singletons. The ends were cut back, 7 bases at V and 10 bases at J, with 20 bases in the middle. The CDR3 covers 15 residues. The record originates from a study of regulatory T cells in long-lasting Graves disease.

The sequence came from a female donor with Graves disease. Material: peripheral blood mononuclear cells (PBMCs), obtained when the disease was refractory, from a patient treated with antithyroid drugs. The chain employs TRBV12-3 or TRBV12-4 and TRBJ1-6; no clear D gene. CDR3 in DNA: TGTGCCAGCACTCTACGTGGGCGGGGTCACTCACCCCTCCACTTT. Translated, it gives CASTLRGRGHSPLHF.